Given below is one T cell receptor (beta chain) in context. This clonotype was detected only a few times. Its cognate antigen has yet to be identified. Base qualities are not recorded, but no much larger clone differs from it by a single base. The study deep-sequenced TCR repertoires of sorted CD4+ and CD8+ blood T cells from severe aplastic anemia patients and healthy subjects. Ficoll-Paque density gradient centrifugation was used to isolate peripheral blood mononuclear cells. CD4+ and CD8+ T cells were sorted by FACS or magnetic beads before DNA extraction. The data were taken from a study of CD8+CD57+ T cells in acquired aplastic anemia (dated 2018 in TCRdb). General notes on the study: On average, sorted CD4+ and CD8+ cells yielded roughly 3.4 ug of extracted DNA, with a range of about 0.17 to 27.4 ug. Healthy donor samples averaged approximately 10 million reads for CD4+ and under 12 million for CD8+ cells.

TCR beta VDJ combination and CDR3 sequence profiling used genomic DNA as the template. An Illumina HiSeq 2000 was used for TCR repertoire sequencing. In the original analysis: Repertoire assessment relied on Simpson's diversity index, CDR3 size and DJ length profiles, and TRBV/TRBJ rearrangement plots. Whichever DNA sequence was most abundant in the deep sequencing data was defined as the immunodominant clone. CDR3 amino acid sequences were checked for sharing across subjects and were also compared against the VDJdb database and published repertoires. TCRdb's own reprocessing of the public reads used fastp at Q25 and MiXCR and kept productive beta chains. Rows are combined by CDR3 protein, so each entry shows the most common genes and DNA. These V and J calls derive from TCRdb rather than the authors' analysis. The sample table records under 200,000 distinct CDR3 sequences; 55% to 80% of these occur just once. The leading ten clones occupy 45% of the sample.

Clipping removes 4 bases from V and 9 bases from J, with 2 as the unmatched junction base count. CDR1 and CDR2 were assigned from the germline V gene as SGHTA and FQGNSA. The CDR3 has 12 amino acids, counting the end cysteine and phenylalanine. The DNA shown is the 36-base CDR3, in frame from base 1. Findings and caveats that apply to the study as a whole: Twenty-nine CD8+ CDR3 sequences were found to be shared between patients and controls, but these sequences appeared to be highly expressed in patients and within the immunodominant clones of the patients. No significant difference in CD8+ Simpson's diversity was found between patients and healthy controls (P=0.060).

The sequenced sample was sorted CD4+, CD8+, or CD8+CD57+ T cells (not recorded which) from PBMCs. The sequence joins TRBV7-2 to TRBJ2-1; 8 bases in the junction line up with TRBD1. The clonotype was recovered from a human donor in good health. The CDR3 reads CASSSGGGEQFF. The sequence in DNA is TGTGCCAGCAGCTCAGGGGGCGGTGAGCAGTTCTTC.